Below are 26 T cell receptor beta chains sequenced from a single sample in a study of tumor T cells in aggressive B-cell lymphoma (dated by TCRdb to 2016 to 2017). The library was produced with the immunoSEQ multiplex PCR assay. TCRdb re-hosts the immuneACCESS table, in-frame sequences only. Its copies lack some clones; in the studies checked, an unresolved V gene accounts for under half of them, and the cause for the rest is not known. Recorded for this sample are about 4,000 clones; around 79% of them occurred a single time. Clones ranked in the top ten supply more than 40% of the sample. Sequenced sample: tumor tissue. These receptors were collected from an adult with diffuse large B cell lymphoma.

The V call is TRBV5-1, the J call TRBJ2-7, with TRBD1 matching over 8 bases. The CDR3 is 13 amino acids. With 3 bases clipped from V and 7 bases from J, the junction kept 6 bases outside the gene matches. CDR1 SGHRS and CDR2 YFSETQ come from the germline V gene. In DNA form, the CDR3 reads TGCGCCAGCAGCTCCGGACAGGGTGGGGAGCAGTACTTC. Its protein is CASSSGQGGEQYF.

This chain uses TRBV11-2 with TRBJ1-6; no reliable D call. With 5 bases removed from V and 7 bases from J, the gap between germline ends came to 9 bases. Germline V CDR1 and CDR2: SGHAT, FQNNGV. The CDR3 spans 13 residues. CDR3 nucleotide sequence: TGTGCCAGCAGCACCCTAAGAAATTCACCCCTCCACTTT. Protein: CASSTLRNSPLHF.

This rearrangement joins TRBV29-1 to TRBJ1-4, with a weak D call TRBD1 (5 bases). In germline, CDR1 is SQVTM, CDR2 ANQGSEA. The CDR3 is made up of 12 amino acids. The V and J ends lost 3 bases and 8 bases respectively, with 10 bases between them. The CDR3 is CSVDAGREKLFF. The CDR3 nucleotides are TGCAGCGTTGACGCAGGGAGGGAAAAACTGTTTTTT.

CDR3 amino acids: CASRGDGTSGRGEQFF. CDR3 DNA sequence: TGTGCCAGCAGGGGCGATGGGACTAGCGGGCGGGGGGAGCAGTTCTTC. The chain has TRBV11-2 and TRBJ2-1; 12 bases line up with TRBD2. The germline gives CDR1 SGHAT, CDR2 FQNNGV. The CDR3 runs 16 residues. Trimming at V came to 6 bases and at J to 10 bases, leaving 13 bases not matched to a gene.

CDR3 sequence: CASSYSTENTEAFF. In nucleotides, the CDR3 is TGTGCCAGCAGTTACTCGACAGAGAACACTGAAGCTTTCTTT. This chain uses TRBV6-6 with TRBJ1-1; TRBD1 might be the D (5 bases). This CDR3 contains 14 residues. The ends were cut back, 0 bases at V and 1 base at J, with 6 bases in the middle. Germline loops: CDR1 MNHNY, CDR2 SVGAGI (reference sequence).

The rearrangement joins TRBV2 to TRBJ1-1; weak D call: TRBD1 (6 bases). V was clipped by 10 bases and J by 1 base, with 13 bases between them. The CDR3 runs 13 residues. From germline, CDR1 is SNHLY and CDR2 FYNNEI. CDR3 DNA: TGTGCCACCTCGATAGGGGGGAACACTGAAGCTTTCTTT. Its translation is CATSIGGNTEAFF.

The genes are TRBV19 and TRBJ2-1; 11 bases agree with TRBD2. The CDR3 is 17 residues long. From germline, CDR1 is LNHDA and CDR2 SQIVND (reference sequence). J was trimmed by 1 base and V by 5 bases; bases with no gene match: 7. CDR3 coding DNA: TGTGCCAGTAGTCGGATAGCGGGGGGGAGTTCCTACAATGAGCAGTTCTTC. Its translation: CASSRIAGGSSYNEQFF.

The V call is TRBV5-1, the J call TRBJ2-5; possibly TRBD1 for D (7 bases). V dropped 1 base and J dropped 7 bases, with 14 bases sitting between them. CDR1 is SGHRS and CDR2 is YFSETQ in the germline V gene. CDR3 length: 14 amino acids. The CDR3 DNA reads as TGCGCCAGCAGCTTGAGCAGGGGGGCCGGGACCCAGTACTTC. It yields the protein CASSLSRGAGTQYF.

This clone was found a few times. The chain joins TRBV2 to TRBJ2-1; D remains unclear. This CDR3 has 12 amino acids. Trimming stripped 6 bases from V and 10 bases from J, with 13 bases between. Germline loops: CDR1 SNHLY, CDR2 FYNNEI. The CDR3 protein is CASREYLREQFF. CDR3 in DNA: TGTGCCAGCAGAGAATATCTTCGGGAGCAGTTCTTC.

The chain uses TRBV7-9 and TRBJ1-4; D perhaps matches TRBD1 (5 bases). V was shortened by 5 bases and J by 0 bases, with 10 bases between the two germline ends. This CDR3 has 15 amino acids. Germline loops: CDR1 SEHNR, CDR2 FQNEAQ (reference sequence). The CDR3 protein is CASSPWGATNEKLFF. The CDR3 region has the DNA TGTGCCAGCAGCCCTTGGGGGGCAACTAATGAAAAACTGTTTTTT.

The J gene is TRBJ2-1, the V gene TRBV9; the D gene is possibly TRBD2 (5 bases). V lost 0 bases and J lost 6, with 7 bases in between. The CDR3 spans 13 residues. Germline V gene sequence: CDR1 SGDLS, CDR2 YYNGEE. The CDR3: CASSVVLANEQFF. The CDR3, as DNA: TGTGCCAGCAGCGTAGTTCTAGCCAATGAGCAGTTCTTC.

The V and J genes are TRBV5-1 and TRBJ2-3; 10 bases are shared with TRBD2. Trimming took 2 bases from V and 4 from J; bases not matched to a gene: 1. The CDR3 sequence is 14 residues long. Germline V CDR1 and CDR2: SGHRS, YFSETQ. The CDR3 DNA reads TGCGCCAGCAGCTTCGGGACTAGCGCAGATACGCAGTATTTT. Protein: CASSFGTSADTQYF. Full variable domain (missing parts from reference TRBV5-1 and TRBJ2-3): KAGVTQTPRYLIKTRGQQVTLSCSPISGHRSVSWYQQTPGQGLQFLFEYFSETQRNKGNFPGRFSGRQFSNSRSEMNVSTLELGDSALYLCASSFGTSADTQYFGPGTRLTVL.

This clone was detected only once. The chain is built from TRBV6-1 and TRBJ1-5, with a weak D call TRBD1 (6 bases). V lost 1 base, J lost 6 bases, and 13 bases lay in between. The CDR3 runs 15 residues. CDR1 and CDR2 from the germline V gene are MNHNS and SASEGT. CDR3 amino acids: CASSEGIQGGQPQHF. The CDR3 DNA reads TGTGCCAGCAGTGAAGGGATACAGGGTGGTCAGCCCCAGCATTTT.

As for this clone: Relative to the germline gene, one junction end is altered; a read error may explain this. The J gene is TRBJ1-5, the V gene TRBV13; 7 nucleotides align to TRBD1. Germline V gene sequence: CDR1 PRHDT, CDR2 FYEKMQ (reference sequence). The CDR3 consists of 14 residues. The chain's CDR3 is CASSLGAGGQPQHF. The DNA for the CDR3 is TGTGCCAGCAGCCTAGGGGCAGGGGGTCAGCCCCAGCATTTT.

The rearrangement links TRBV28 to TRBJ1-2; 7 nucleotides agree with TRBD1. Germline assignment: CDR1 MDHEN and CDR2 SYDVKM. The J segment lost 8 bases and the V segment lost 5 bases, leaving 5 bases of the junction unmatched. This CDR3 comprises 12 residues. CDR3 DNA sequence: TGTGCCAGCAGTGAGACAGGGAAAGGCTACACCTTC. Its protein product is CASSETGKGYTF.

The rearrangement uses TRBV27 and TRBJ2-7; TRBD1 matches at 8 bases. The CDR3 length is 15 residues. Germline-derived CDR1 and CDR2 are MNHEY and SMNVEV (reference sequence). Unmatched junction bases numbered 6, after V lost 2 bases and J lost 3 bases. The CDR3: CASSLMGQEIYEQYF. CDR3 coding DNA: TGTGCCAGCAGTTTAATGGGACAGGAGATCTACGAGCAGTACTTC.

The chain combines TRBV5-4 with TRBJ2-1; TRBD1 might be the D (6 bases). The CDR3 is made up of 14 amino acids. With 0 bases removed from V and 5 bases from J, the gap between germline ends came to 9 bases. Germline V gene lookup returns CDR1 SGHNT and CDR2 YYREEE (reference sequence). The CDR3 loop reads CASSLDRADNEQFF. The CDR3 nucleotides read TGTGCCAGCAGCTTGGACAGGGCGGACAATGAGCAGTTCTTC.

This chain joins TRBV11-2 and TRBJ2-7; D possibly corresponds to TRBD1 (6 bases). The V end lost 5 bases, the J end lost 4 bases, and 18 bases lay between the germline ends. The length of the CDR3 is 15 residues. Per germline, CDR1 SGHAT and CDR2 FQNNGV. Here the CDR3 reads CASSLHPTGAYEQYF. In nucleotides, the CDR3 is TGTGCCAGCAGCCTCCATCCGACAGGTGCTTACGAGCAGTACTTC.

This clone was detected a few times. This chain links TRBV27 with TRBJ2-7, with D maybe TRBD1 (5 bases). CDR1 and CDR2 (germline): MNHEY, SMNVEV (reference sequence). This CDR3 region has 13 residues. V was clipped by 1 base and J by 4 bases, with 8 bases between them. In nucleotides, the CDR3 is TGTGCCAGCAGTTTATATACAGGTTACGAGCAGTACTTC. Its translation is CASSLYTGYEQYF.

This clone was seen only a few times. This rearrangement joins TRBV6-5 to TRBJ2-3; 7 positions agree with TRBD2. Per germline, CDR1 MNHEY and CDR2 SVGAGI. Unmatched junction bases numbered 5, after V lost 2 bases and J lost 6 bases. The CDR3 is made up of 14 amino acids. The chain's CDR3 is CASSYLAARDTQYF. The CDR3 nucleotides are TGTGCCAGCAGTTACCTAGCGGCTAGGGATACGCAGTATTTT.

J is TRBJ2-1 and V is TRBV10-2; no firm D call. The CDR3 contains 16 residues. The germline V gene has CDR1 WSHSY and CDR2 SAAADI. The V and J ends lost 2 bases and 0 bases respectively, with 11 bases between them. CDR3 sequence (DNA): TGCGCCAGCAGTGAGGGTAGAGGCCTCTCCTACAATGAGCAGTTCTTC. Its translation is CASSEGRGLSYNEQFF.

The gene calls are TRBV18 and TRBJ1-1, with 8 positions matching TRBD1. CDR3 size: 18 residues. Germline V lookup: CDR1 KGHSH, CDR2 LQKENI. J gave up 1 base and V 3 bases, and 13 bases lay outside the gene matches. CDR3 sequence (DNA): TGTGCCAGCTCACCCGCTGGGGGGGGGACAGGTTGGAACACTGAAGCTTTCTTT. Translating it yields CASSPAGGGTGWNTEAFF.

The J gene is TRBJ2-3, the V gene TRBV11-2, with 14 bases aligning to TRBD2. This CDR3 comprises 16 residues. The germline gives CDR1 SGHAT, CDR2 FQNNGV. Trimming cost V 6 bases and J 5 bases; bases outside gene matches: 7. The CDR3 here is CASSGLAGGYRDTQYF. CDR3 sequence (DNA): TGTGCCAGCAGTGGACTAGCGGGGGGCTACAGAGATACGCAGTATTTT.

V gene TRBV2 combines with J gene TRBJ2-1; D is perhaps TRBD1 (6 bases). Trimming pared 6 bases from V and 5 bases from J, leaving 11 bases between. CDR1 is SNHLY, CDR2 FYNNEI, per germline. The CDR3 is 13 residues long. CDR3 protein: CASRAWTDNEQFF. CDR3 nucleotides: TGTGCCAGCAGGGCCTGGACAGACAATGAGCAGTTCTTC.

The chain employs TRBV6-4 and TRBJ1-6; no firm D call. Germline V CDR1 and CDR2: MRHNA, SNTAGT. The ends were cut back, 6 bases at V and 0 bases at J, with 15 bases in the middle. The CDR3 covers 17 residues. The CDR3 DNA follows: TGTGCCAGCAGGACGAACTTGGAGGGCTCCTATAATTCACCCCTCCACTTT. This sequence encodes CASRTNLEGSYNSPLHF.

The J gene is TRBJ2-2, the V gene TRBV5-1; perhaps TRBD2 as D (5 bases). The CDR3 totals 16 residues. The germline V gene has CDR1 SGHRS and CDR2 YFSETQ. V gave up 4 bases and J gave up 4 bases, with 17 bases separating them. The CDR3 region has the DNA TGCGCCAGCAGCCCCCTGGATCTAGGGAGCACCGGGGAGCTGTTTTTT. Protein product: CASSPLDLGSTGELFF.